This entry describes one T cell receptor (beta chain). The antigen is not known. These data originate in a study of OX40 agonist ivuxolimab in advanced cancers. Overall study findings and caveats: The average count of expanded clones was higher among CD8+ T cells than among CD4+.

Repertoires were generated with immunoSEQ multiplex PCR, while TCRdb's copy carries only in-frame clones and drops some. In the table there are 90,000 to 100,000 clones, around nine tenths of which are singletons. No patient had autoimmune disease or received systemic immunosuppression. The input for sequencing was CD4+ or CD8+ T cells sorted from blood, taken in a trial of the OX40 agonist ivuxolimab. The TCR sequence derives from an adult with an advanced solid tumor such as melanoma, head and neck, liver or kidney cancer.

The CDR3 DNA is TGTGCCACCCGGGGACAGGGGGCAGCGAACACCGGGGAGCTGTTTTTT. Protein sequence: CATRGQGAANTGELFF. The V and J genes are TRBV27 and TRBJ2-2; 12 positions agree with TRBD1. This CDR3 is 16 amino acids long. Unmatched junction bases numbered 6, after V lost 10 bases and J lost 0 bases. CDR1 MNHEY and CDR2 SMNVEV come from the germline V gene (reference sequence).